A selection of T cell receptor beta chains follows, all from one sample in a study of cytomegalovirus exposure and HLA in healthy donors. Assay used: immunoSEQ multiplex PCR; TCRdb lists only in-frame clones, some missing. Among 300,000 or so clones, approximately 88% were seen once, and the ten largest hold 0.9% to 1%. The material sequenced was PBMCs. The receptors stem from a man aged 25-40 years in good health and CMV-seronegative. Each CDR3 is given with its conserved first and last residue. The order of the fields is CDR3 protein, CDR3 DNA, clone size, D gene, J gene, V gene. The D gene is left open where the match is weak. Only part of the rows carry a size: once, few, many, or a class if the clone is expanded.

CASSTTSGGSFNEQFF	TGCGCCAGCAGTACGACTAGCGGGGGGTCGTTCAATGAGCAGTTCTTC	-	TRBD2	TRBJ2-1	TRBV5-1
CASSLDLGQGAYFSPQHF	TGTGCCAGCAGCTTAGATCTGGGGCAGGGGGCGTACTTTTCTCCCCAGCATTTT	once	TRBD1	TRBJ1-5	TRBV11-3
CASLRGYRNTEAFF	TGTGCCAGCCTCAGGGGGTATCGAAACACTGAAGCTTTCTTT	-	TRBD1	TRBJ1-1	TRBV28
CASSLERGGSDTQYF	TGCGCCAGCAGCTTGGAGCGGGGGGGCTCAGATACGCAGTATTTT	-	TRBD2	TRBJ2-3	TRBV5-1
CAWTQRADQPQHF	TGTGCCTGGACCCAGAGAGCGGATCAGCCCCAGCATTTT	few	-	TRBJ1-5	TRBV30
CASSPGGGANEKLFF	TGTGCCAGCAGCCCGGGCGGAGGGGCAAATGAAAAACTGTTTTTT	once	-	TRBJ1-4	TRBV7-9
CASSWTGQNSPLHF	TGCGCCAGCAGCTGGACTGGTCAGAATTCACCCCTCCACTTT	-	-	TRBJ1-6	TRBV5-1
CASRWDSVQETQYF	TGTGCCAGCAGGTGGGACAGCGTCCAAGAGACCCAGTACTTC	-	TRBD1	TRBJ2-5	TRBV6-5
CASSEQPGLAYEQYF	TGTGCCAGCAGTGAACAACCGGGACTAGCGTACGAGCAGTACTTC	-	TRBD2	TRBJ2-7	TRBV6-4
CASSPRTLNTGELFF	TGTGCCAGCAGCCCGCGGACACTAAACACCGGGGAGCTGTTTTTT	-	-	TRBJ2-2	TRBV9
CASSLTGGLVEAFF	TGTGCCAGCAGCCTTACAGGGGGCTTGGTTGAAGCTTTCTTT	once	TRBD1	TRBJ1-1	TRBV7-9
CASKPKGPQRVTAETQYF	TGTGCCAGCAAACCCAAAGGTCCTCAGAGGGTTACCGCCGAGACCCAGTACTTC	-	-	TRBJ2-5	TRBV28
CASSGDSVGYTF	TGCGCCAGCAGCGGGGACAGCGTAGGCTACACCTTC	-	TRBD1	TRBJ1-2	TRBV5-1
CASSPRDRAHEQYF	TGTGCCAGCAGCCCCCGGGACAGGGCCCACGAGCAGTACTTC	-	TRBD1	TRBJ2-7	TRBV7-9
CAIRTGTGGGYEQYF	TGTGCCATCAGGACCGGGACAGGGGGCGGTTACGAGCAGTACTTC	-	TRBD1	TRBJ2-7	TRBV10-3
CASSLEYGGSYEQYF	TGTGCCAGCAGCTTGGAGTATGGCGGCTCCTACGAGCAGTACTTC	-	-	TRBJ2-7	TRBV5-6
CASGLGAFGTVNSPLHF	TGTGCTAGTGGTTTGGGTGCCTTCGGGACAGTCAATTCACCCCTCCACTTT	-	TRBD1	TRBJ1-6	TRBV12-5
CASSLDSGGQADTQYF	TGCGCCAGCAGCTTGGATTCGGGGGGCCAGGCAGATACGCAGTATTTT	-	-	TRBJ2-3	TRBV5-1
CASSNLAGVYEQYF	TGTGCCAGTAGTAATCTAGCGGGGGTTTACGAGCAGTACTTC	-	TRBD2	TRBJ2-7	TRBV19
CASSPWAPVAAKNIQYF	TGTGCCAGCTCACCCTGGGCCCCTGTCGCAGCCAAAAACATTCAGTACTTC	-	-	TRBJ2-4	TRBV18
CASSYSRGTYGYTF	TGTGCCAGCAGTTACTCCAGGGGGACCTATGGCTACACCTTC	-	TRBD1	TRBJ1-2	TRBV6-6
CASSLNTGELFF	TGTGCCAGCAGCCTAAACACCGGGGAGCTGTTTTTT	few	-	TRBJ2-2	TRBV7-9